This note documents a single T cell receptor beta chain sequence. The sample originates from a study of blood T cell repertoires in COVID-19. Measured with immunoSEQ multiplex PCR; TCRdb has only the in-frame clones, and not every one. In the table there are under 200,000 clones, 85% of which are singletons. The V end was cut by 5 bases, the J end by 3 bases, with 11 bases between. This CDR3 spans 13 amino acids. Germline V gene data show CDR1 as GTSNPN and CDR2 as SVGIG (reference sequence). This chain connects TRBV30 to TRBJ1-5, with D uncertain. The clonotype comes from an elderly woman with acute or convalescent COVID-19. Specimen: peripheral blood. CDR3 sequence reads: CAWGLRFNQPQHF. The CDR3 coding sequence is TGTGCCTGGGGGCTTAGGTTCAATCAGCCCCAGCATTTT.